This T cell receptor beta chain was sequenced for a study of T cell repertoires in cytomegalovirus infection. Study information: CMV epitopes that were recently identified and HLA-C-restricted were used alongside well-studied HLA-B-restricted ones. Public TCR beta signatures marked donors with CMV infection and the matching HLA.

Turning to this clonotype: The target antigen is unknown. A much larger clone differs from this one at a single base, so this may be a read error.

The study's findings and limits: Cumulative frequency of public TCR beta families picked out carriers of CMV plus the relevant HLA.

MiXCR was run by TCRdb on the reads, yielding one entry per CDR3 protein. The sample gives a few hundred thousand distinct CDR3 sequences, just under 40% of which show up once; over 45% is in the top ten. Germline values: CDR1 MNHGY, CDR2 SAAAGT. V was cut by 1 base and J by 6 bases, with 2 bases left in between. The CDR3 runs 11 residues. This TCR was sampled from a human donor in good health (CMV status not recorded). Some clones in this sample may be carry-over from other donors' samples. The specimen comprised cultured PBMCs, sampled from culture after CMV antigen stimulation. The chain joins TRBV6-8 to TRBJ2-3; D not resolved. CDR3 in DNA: TGTGCCAGCAGTTACTGGGATACGCAGTATTTT. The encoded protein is CASSYWDTQYF.